The sequence of this T cell receptor (beta chain) was determined in a study of T cells after yellow fever vaccination. Findings of the study overall: Most clones from primary vaccination were detected again post-booster (around 96% CD4, 88% CD8).

TCRdb re-derived calls from the 5' RACE reads in MiXCR, one entry per CDR3 protein. The sample has about 310,000 distinct CDR3 sequences, more than 3% seen once. This clonotype has a handful of counts. The target antigen is unknown. Trimming took 4 bases from V and 0 from J; bases not matched to a gene: 18. The CDR3 is made up of 21 amino acids. Germline V lookup: CDR1 SEHNR, CDR2 FQNEAQ (reference sequence). The origin of this receptor is a man aged 18 to 35 who received the YFV17D yellow fever vaccine. This chain joins TRBV7-9 and TRBJ1-4; 9 nucleotides agree with TRBD1. The starting material was PBMCs, obtained on the day of the yellow fever booster vaccination. CDR3 sequence: CASSSYTGTGTTPTTNEKLFF. CDR3 DNA sequence: TGTGCCAGCAGCTCTTACACCGGGACAGGGACTACCCCCACAACTAATGAAAAACTGTTTTTT.